This T cell receptor (beta chain) came from a study of cytomegalovirus exposure and HLA in healthy donors. Study conclusions and caveats: According to a later analysis, TCR clusters from the first cohort tended to co-occur in the 120 or so validation repertoires. Reports showed the classifier diagnosing cytomegalovirus status with high specificity and sensitivity.

The CDR3 has 16 amino acids. V lost 3 bases and J lost 7; bases outside the gene matches: 8. Germline V gene data show CDR1 as MNHEY and CDR2 as SMNVEV (reference sequence). The assay was immunoSEQ multiplex PCR, and TCRdb's table has in-frame clones only and misses some. The sample has about 240,000 clones; approximately 87% are singletons. In this sample, this clone turned up once. Its specificity is unknown. V gene TRBV27 combines with J gene TRBJ2-1, with TRBD1 matching 11 bases. The sequence was obtained from a man between 18 and 35 years old in good health and CMV-seronegative. Sequencing input: PBMCs. In DNA form, the CDR3 reads TGTGCCAGCAGTTTCCGCGGGACAGGGGGGGTAAATGAGCAGTTCTTC. This sequence encodes CASSFRGTGGVNEQFF.